This T cell receptor (beta chain) appears in the sequencing data of a study of T cell repertoires in cytomegalovirus infection. About the study: TCR beta signatures that were public indicated CMV infection and matching HLA type.

Germline CDR1 reads MNHEY; CDR2 reads SVGEGT. V shed 5 bases and J shed 4 bases, with 14 bases lying between them. There are 15 residues in the CDR3. A single record per CDR3 protein comes from TCRdb applying MiXCR to the reads. The sample lists 100,000 or so distinct CDR3 sequences, about a quarter occurring once. Sequenced sample: CD8+ T cells from PBMCs. The receptor comes from a human donor in good health (CMV status not recorded). Some clones in this sample may be carry-over from other donors' samples. The V call is TRBV6-2 or TRBV6-3, the J call TRBJ2-2, with D possibly matching TRBD2 (5 bases). Here the CDR3 reads CASSPPRDFTGELFF. The CDR3 region has the DNA TGTGCCAGCAGTCCTCCCCGGGATTTCACCGGGGAGCTGTTTTTT.